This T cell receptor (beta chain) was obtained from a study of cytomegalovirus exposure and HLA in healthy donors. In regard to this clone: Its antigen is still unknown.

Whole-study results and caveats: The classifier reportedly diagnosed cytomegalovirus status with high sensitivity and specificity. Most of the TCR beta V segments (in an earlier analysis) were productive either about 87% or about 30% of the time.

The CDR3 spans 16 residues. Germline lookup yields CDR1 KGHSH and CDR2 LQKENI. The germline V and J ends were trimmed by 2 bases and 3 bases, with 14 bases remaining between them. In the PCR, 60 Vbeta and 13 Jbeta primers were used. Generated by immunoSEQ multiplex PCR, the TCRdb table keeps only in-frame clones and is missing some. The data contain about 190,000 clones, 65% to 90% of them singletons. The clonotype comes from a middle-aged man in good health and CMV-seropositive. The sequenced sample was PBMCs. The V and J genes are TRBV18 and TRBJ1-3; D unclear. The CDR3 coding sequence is TGTGCCAGCTCACCAGTTGTCAGGACTGATGGAAACACCATATATTTT. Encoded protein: CASSPVVRTDGNTIYF.